This is a list of T cell receptor beta chains from one sample in a study of blood T cell repertoires in COVID-19. The protocol was immunoSEQ multiplex PCR, while the TCRdb copy is restricted to in-frame clones and leaves out a portion. The data hold 150,000 or so clones, with over 75% observed a single time. Sequencing was done on a sample of peripheral blood. These receptors originate from a man between 18 and 29 years old with COVID-19, enrolled during active disease. The CDR3 runs from the conserved cysteine through the conserved F or W. D genes are given only for firm matches. Not every row has a clone size; where given, it reads once, few, many or a size class.

clone_size	d_call	v_call	j_call	cdr3_nt	cdr3_aa
NA	TRBD1	TRBV28	TRBJ1-2	TGTGCCAGCAACCCGCCCCTTCCACAGGGGGGCTACACCTTC	CASNPPLPQGGYTF
NA	TRBD1	TRBV27	TRBJ1-5	TGTGCCAGCAGTGAAGACAGGGCATCCCAGCCCCAGCATTTT	CASSEDRASQPQHF
NA	NA	TRBV7-2	TRBJ1-1	TGTGCCAGCAGCTTGGCAGGGTTCGCTGAAGCTTTCTTT	CASSLAGFAEAFF
NA	TRBD1	TRBV28	TRBJ2-7	TGTGCCAGCAGTTTCGGACAGGGGTGGGAGCAGTACTTC	CASSFGQGWEQYF
NA	NA	TRBV20-1	TRBJ2-1	TGCAGCGCGAACAATGAGCAGTTCTTC	CSANNEQFF
NA	TRBD1	TRBV11-2	TRBJ1-2	TGTGCCAGCAGCTTAGCCGGGACAGGGTACGGCTACACCTTC	CASSLAGTGYGYTF
once	TRBD1	TRBV15	TRBJ2-7	TGTGCCACCAGCACCCCGGACAGGGTCTACGAGCAGTACTTC	CATSTPDRVYEQYF
NA	NA	TRBV9	TRBJ2-1	TGTGCCAGCAGCGTAGGGTCGGACAGTTCGAATGAGCAGTTCTTC	CASSVGSDSSNEQFF
once	NA	TRBV4-1	TRBJ1-2	TGCGCCAGCAGCCAAGCGGCAGGGAGGTATGGCTACACCTTC	CASSQAAGRYGYTF
NA	TRBD2	TRBV5-1	TRBJ2-1	TGCGCCAGCAGCTTGTTGACTAGCGGGAGATCGTCCAATGAGCAGTTCTTC	CASSLLTSGRSSNEQFF
NA	TRBD1	TRBV28	TRBJ1-5	TGTGCCAGCAGCGAGACAGGGAGGTATCAGCCCCAGCATTTT	CASSETGRYQPQHF
once	TRBD1	TRBV10-3	TRBJ1-6	TGTGCCATCCACGGGACAGGGGAGTCACCCCTCCACTTT	CAIHGTGESPLHF
NA	TRBD2	TRBV3-1/TRBV3-2	TRBJ2-3	TGTGCCAGCAGCCAAGAAACGACGGGAGGTAGCACAGATACGCAGTATTTT	CASSQETTGGSTDTQYF
NA	NA	TRBV19	TRBJ1-4	TGTGCCAGTAGCAGCCACGGAGGGGCCCTTTTTGAAAAACTGTTTTTT	CASSSHGGALFEKLFF
NA	TRBD2	TRBV2	TRBJ2-3	TGTGCCAGCACCCCTTGGGAGGGAAGGGGCACAGATACGCAGTATTTT	CASTPWEGRGTDTQYF
NA	TRBD1	TRBV28	TRBJ1-4	TGTGCCAGCGAACCGGGACAGGGGAACGAAAAACTGCTTTTT	CASEPGQGNEKLLF
NA	NA	TRBV5-4	TRBJ2-7	TGTGCCAGCAGCCAGGGACTGGCCTACGAGCAGTACTTC	CASSQGLAYEQYF
NA	NA	TRBV27	TRBJ2-7	TGTGCCAGCAGTCAGGGGCCCGAGCAGTACTTC	CASSQGPEQYF
NA	NA	TRBV12-2	TRBJ2-7	TGTGCAAGTCGCTCCACTTCCGGGACTTCCCCTTCCTACGAGCAGTACTTC	CASRSTSGTSPSYEQYF
NA	TRBD2	TRBV2	TRBJ2-1	TGTGCCAGCAGGAGCATAACTAGCGGAGATCGACACAATGAGCAGTTCTTC	CASRSITSGDRHNEQFF
NA	NA	TRBV5-6	TRBJ2-7	TGTGCCAGCAGCTTGGAGCGTCCCCCCTACGAGCAGTACTTC	CASSLERPPYEQYF
NA	NA	TRBV10-3	TRBJ1-4	TGTGCCATCAGTGATCGGCCGGCCCGGGGTGAAAAACTGCTTTTT	CAISDRPARGEKLLF
NA	NA	TRBV5-6	TRBJ2-7	TGTGCCAGCGGGCCGACCTACGAGCAGTACTTC	CASGPTYEQYF
NA	NA	TRBV30	TRBJ1-1	TGTGCCTGGAGTGAATTGGGGGGGTGGGGCCCTTTCTTT	CAWSELGGWGPFF
NA	NA	TRBV7-9	TRBJ2-2	TGTGCCAGCAGCCCCCAGGCAGGGGCCACCGGGGAGCTGTTTTTT	CASSPQAGATGELFF
NA	NA	TRBV21-1	TRBJ2-7	TGTGCCAGCAGCAATAGGTCTAGCTCCTACGAGCAGTACTTC	CASSNRSSSYEQYF
NA	NA	TRBV4-3	TRBJ2-7	TGCGCCAGCAGCCAGGCCCGAGGCTACGAGCAGTACTTC	CASSQARGYEQYF
NA	NA	TRBV29-1	TRBJ1-2	TGCAGCGCCGCATCGGGCTATGGCTACACCTTC	CSAASGYGYTF
NA	TRBD2	TRBV11-2	TRBJ2-2	TGTGCCAGCAGCCGATTAGCGGGACCCACCGGGGAGCTGTTTTTT	CASSRLAGPTGELFF
NA	TRBD2	TRBV6-2/TRBV6-3	TRBJ2-7	TGTGCCAGCAGTTACTCCTCGGCGGGAGCCTACGAGCAGTACTTC	CASSYSSAGAYEQYF
NA	NA	TRBV4-2	TRBJ2-7	TGTGCCAGCAGCCCAACGACAGTCGTCGACGAGCAGTACTTC	CASSPTTVVDEQYF
NA	NA	TRBV19	TRBJ1-5	TGTGCCAGTAGGACAGACGGTGGACAGCCCCAGCATTTT	CASRTDGGQPQHF
NA	NA	TRBV14	TRBJ1-4	TGTGCCAGCAGCCATAAGACAGGCAATAATGAAAAACTGTTTTTT	CASSHKTGNNEKLFF
NA	NA	TRBV30	TRBJ1-2	TGTGCCTGGAGTTTTATGAGGGCGTCTTATCAAGATGGCTACACCTTC	CAWSFMRASYQDGYTF
NA	NA	TRBV12-5	TRBJ2-7	TGTGCTAGTGGTTTGGTACACGGCGGGTGGCCCTACGAGCAGTACTTC	CASGLVHGGWPYEQYF
NA	TRBD2	TRBV2	TRBJ2-3	TGTGCCAGCAATCTCTTAGCGGGAGAAGAGGATACGCAGTATTTT	CASNLLAGEEDTQYF
NA	NA	TRBV6-5	TRBJ1-3	TGTGCCAGCAGTCCAACGTGGGGACACGGAAACACCATATATTTT	CASSPTWGHGNTIYF
NA	TRBD1	TRBV30	TRBJ1-4	TGTGCCTGGAGTCTCGGGACAGGGCACGAAAAACTGCTTTTT	CAWSLGTGHEKLLF
NA	TRBD2	TRBV6-2/TRBV6-3	TRBJ2-3	TGTGCCAGCAGTTACGGGAGCGGGAGCGGCACAGATACGCAGTATTTT	CASSYGSGSGTDTQYF
NA	TRBD2	TRBV6-2/TRBV6-3	TRBJ2-1	TGTGCCAGCAGCTTAACTAGCGGAGCCTACAATGAGCAGTTCTTC	CASSLTSGAYNEQFF
NA	NA	TRBV15	TRBJ2-3	TGTGCCACCAGCAGAGATAGGGGGAGCCCATCGGGGTATTTT	CATSRDRGSPSGYF